Detailed here is one T cell receptor (beta chain). The CDR3 goes on 3 residues after the read ends, and that part is filled in from the germline J gene. This entry belongs to a study of T cells in women clearing cervical HPV infection. Sequencing used immunoSEQ multiplex PCR; TCRdb keeps in-frame clones, though not all of them. This sample contains around 23,000 clones. Germline V gene lookup returns CDR1 MGHRA and CDR2 YSYEKL. The CDR3 length is 14 residues. V was clipped by 6 bases and J by 6 bases, with 15 bases between them. This chain uses TRBV4-1 with TRBJ1-5, with D perhaps matching TRBD1 (6 bases). Sequenced material: blood buffy coat. This sequence originates from a woman aged 18 to 75 with a cervical HPV16 infection that either progressed to CIN3+ or cleared (not recorded which). The CDR3 sequence: CASRSTGFGQPQHF. CDR3 DNA (partial): TGCGCCAGCAGAAGTACAGGGTTTGGTCAGCCC.